The subject of this entry is one T cell receptor beta chain. This sample was included in a study of T cells in localized non-small cell lung cancer. The method was immunoSEQ multiplex PCR; TCRdb's version includes in-frame clones alone and lacks a portion of them. The sample consists of 55,000 to 65,000 clones, approximately 90% of them appearing once. Germline CDR1 and CDR2: LGHNA and YNFKEQ. Losses at the gene ends were 1 base for V and 3 bases for J; bases not matched to a gene: 3. This CDR3 is 16 amino acids long. This receptor was identified in a man between 40 and 70 years old with stage I lung adenocarcinoma. This sample comprised peripheral blood, obtained before any cancer treatment. This chain uses TRBV4-2 with TRBJ2-2; 9 nucleotides line up with TRBD2. In DNA form, the CDR3 reads TGTGCCAGCAGCCAAGGCCCTAGCGGGGACACCGGGGAGCTGTTTTTT. Protein sequence: CASSQGPSGDTGELFF.